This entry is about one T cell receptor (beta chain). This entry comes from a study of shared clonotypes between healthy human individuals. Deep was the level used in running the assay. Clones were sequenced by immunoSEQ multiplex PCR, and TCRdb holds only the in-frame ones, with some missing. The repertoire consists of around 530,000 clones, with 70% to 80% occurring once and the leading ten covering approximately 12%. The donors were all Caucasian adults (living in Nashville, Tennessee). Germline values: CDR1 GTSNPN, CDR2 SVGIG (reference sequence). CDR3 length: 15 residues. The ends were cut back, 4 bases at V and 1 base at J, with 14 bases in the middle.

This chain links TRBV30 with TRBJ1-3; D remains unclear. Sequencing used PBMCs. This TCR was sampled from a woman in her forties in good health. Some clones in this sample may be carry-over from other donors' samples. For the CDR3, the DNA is TGTGCCTGGATCCCAAACCTGGTTTCTGGAAACACCATATATTTT. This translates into CAWIPNLVSGNTIYF. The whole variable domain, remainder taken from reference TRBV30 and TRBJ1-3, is SQTIHQWPATLVQPVGSPLSLECTVEGTSNPNLYWYRQAAGRGLQLLFYSVGIGQISSEVPQNLSASRPQDRQFILSSKKLLLSDSGFYLCAWIPNLVSGNTIYFGEGSWLTVV.